This T cell receptor beta chain originates from a study of regulatory T cells in long-lasting Graves disease. With iRepertoire HTBI primers and Arm-PCR of CDR3 regions, TCR beta libraries were built. TCRdb re-called the multiplex PCR reads through MiXCR, storing one row per CDR3 protein. The repertoire has roughly 470,000 distinct CDR3 sequences, 20% to 25% of them found once; the top ten carry about 7.8%. Time point specified: persistent/refractory GD, antithyroid drugs over 5 years with positive TRAb. The TCR library used RNA extracted from PBMCs. Approximately 9.9-milliliter peripheral blood samples went into EDTA tubes. This clonotype was detected ten times or more. CDR1 MNHNS and CDR2 SASEGT come from the germline V gene. The CDR3 has 16 amino acids. The V end was cut by 5 bases, the J end by 4 bases, with 18 bases between.

The chain couples TRBV6-1 to TRBJ1-5; the D is unclear. This receptor was obtained from a female donor with Graves disease. Sequenced here: peripheral blood mononuclear cells (PBMCs), sampled when the disease was refractory, from a patient treated with antithyroid drugs. In DNA form, the CDR3 reads TGTGCCAGCAGTCAGCCGATGGGTTTGGGAAATCAGCCCCAGCATTTT. Residues: CASSQPMGLGNQPQHF.